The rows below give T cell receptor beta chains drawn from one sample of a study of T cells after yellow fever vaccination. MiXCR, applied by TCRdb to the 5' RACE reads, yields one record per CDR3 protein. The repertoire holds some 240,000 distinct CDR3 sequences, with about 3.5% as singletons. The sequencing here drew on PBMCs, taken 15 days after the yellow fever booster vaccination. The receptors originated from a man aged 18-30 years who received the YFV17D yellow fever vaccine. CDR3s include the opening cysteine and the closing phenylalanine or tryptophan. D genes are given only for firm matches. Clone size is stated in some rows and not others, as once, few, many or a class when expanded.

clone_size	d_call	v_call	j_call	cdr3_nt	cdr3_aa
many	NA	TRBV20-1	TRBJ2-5	TGCAGTGCTAATGAGGGGGGGCCCCGAGAGACCCAGTACTTC	CSANEGGPRETQYF
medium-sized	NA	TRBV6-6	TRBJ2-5	TGTGCCAGCAGTTACCTCCGGACTGTACAAGAGACCCAGTACTTC	CASSYLRTVQETQYF
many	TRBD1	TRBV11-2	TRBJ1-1	TGTGCCAGCAGCCGGGGACAGGGGATGAGGGTCACTGAAGCTTTCTTT	CASSRGQGMRVTEAFF
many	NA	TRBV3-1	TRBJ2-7	TGTGCCAGCAGCTTCAGAGGCGAGCAGTACTTC	CASSFRGEQYF
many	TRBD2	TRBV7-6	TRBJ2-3	TGTGCCACTCTAGCGGGTTGGGGCACAGATACGCAGTATTTT	CATLAGWGTDTQYF
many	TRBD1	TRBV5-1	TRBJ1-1	TGCGCCAGCAGCTTTACAGGGGTCACTGAAGCTTTCTTT	CASSFTGVTEAFF
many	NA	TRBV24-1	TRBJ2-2	TGTGCCACCAGTGATCTCGCACGGGGGGCAGACACCGGGGAGCTGTTTTTT	CATSDLARGADTGELFF
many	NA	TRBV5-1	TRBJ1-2	TGCGCCAGCAGCTTGACATTTATGAATGGCTACACCTTC	CASSLTFMNGYTF
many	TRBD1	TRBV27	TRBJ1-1	TGTGCCAGCAGTTCGCTTTCGCTTGATCGGGACAGGAGTCTGACTGAAGCTTTCTTT	CASSSLSLDRDRSLTEAFF
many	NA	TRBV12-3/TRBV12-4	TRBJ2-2	TGTGCCAGCAGCCCCTGGGGGCCACCCGGGGAGCTGTTTTTT	CASSPWGPPGELFF
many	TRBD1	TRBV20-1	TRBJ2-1	TGCAGTGCCAGCATCAGGACAGGGACTCATGGGAATGAGCAGTTCTTC	CSASIRTGTHGNEQFF
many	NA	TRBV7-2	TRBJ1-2	TGTGCCAGCAGCTTATTCTCTACGGATCTATGGAGCTACACCTTC	CASSLFSTDLWSYTF
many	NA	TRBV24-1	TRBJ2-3	TGTGCCACCGGCTTAGGCGGGGACACAGATACGCAGTATTTT	CATGLGGDTDTQYF
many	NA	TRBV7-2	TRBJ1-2	TGTGCCAGCAGCTTAGATCGGCGACCACGGGGTGACTATGGCTACACCTTC	CASSLDRRPRGDYGYTF
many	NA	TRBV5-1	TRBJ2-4	TGCGCCAGCAGCTTGGTGGGCGACATTCAGTACTTC	CASSLVGDIQYF
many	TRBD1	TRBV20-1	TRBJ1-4	TGCAGTGCAATGGACAGGGTAGGCGAAAAACTGTTTTTT	CSAMDRVGEKLFF
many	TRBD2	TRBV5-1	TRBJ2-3	TGCGCCAGCAGCTTTACGCCTAGCGGGGAAGCAGGCACAGATACGCAGTATTTT	CASSFTPSGEAGTDTQYF
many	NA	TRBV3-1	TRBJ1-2	TGTGCCAGCAGCCCTGGGGGGGTTTTGGGCTACACCTTC	CASSPGGVLGYTF
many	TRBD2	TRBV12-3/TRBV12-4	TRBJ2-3	TGTGCCAGCAGTTTAGAGGCTAGCGGGGGGGCCAGGACAGATACGCAGTATTTT	CASSLEASGGARTDTQYF
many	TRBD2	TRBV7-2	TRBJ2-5	TGTGCCAGCAGCGCCCCGGGTAGCGGGGGGGTCGGGACCCAGTACTTC	CASSAPGSGGVGTQYF
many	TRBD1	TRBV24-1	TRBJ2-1	TGTGCCACCAGTGATGGACAGGGGGCCAGGAATGAGCAGTTCTTC	CATSDGQGARNEQFF
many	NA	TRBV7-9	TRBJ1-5	TGTGCCAGCAGCCTTGGGGGGTTTCTCGATGAGCCCCAGCATTTT	CASSLGGFLDEPQHF
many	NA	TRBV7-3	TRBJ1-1	TGTGCCAGCAGCTCACGGGGAGGGTTGAACACTGAAGCTTTCTTT	CASSSRGGLNTEAFF
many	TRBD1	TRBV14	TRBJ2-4	TGTGCCAGCAGCCCGCGACAGGGGGCTTCCAAAAACATTCAGTACTTC	CASSPRQGASKNIQYF
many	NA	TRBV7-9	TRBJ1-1	TGTGCCAGCAGCTTCAGGGCCACTGAAGCTTTCTTT	CASSFRATEAFF
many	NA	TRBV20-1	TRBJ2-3	TGCAGTGCTAGAAGGCAGGGGCCAGATACGCAGTATTTT	CSARRQGPDTQYF
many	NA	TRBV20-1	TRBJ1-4	TGCAGTGCTTGGCAACCGTGGGAAAAACTGTTTTTT	CSAWQPWEKLFF
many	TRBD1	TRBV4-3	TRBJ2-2	TGCGCCAGCAGCCATTCGCCGGGACAGCCCACCGGGGAGCTGTTTTTT	CASSHSPGQPTGELFF
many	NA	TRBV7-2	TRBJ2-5	TGTGCCAGCAGCTTAGCCAAGCAAGAGACCCAGTACTTC	CASSLAKQETQYF
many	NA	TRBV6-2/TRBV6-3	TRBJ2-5	TGTGCCAGCAGTTACTCGTCGAAGACCCAGTACTTC	CASSYSSKTQYF
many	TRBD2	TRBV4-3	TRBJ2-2	TGCGCCAGCAGCCAACAGCCCCATTTTGCGGGGGGCAACACCGGGGAGCTGTTTTTT	CASSQQPHFAGGNTGELFF
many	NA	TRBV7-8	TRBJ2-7	TGTGCCAGCAGCTTATCGGTAGAGCAGCCCTTACCCTACGAGCAGTACTTC	CASSLSVEQPLPYEQYF
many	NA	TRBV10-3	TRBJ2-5	TGTGCCATCAGTGATTGGACCCACCAAGAGACCCAGTACTTC	CAISDWTHQETQYF
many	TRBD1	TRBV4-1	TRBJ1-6	TGCGCCAGCAGCCCGAGACAGGGGAGAAATTCACCCCTCCACTTT	CASSPRQGRNSPLHF
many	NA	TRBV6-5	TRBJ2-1	TGTGCCAGCAGCACCACGGACTACCACACCTACAATGAGCAGTTCTTC	CASSTTDYHTYNEQFF
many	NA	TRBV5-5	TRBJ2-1	TGTGCCAGCAGCCCTGAAAGCTACAATGAGCAGTTCTTC	CASSPESYNEQFF
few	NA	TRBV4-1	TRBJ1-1	TGCGCCAGCAGCGTCAGGGGCCCGAACACTGAAGCTTTCTTT	CASSVRGPNTEAFF
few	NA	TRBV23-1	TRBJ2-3	TGCGCCAGTCCCCCCTTACCTGGATTTCACACAGATACGCAGTATTTT	CASPPLPGFHTDTQYF
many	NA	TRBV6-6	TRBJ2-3	TGTGCCAGCACCCTCCGGGGGAAGGATACGCAGTATTTT	CASTLRGKDTQYF
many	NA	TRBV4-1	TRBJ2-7	TGCGCCAGCAGCCAAGAACTTACAGGGACCTCCTACGAGCAGTACTTC	CASSQELTGTSYEQYF
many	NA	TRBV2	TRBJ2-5	TGTGCCAGCAGTGAGGGACCCCCCGGGAACTACGAGACCCAGTACTTC	CASSEGPPGNYETQYF
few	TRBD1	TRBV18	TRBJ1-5	TGTGCCAGCTCACCAAAACGACAGGGTTATAGCAATCAGCCCCAGCATTTT	CASSPKRQGYSNQPQHF
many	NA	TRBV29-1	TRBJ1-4	TGCAGCGTAGGGACCACCGAAAAACTGTTTTTT	CSVGTTEKLFF
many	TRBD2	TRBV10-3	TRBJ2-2	TGTGCCATCAGGACCGGGACTACCAACACCGGGGAGCTGTTTTTT	CAIRTGTTNTGELFF
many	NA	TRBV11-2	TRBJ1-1	TGTGCCAGCAGCTCAAACGGGGGGGGCACTGAAGCTTTCTTT	CASSSNGGGTEAFF
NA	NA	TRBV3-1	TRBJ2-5	TGTGCCAGCAGCGCCCGGGGACACTCTCCCCAAGAGACCCAGTACTTC	CASSARGHSPQETQYF
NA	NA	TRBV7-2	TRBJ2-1	TGTGCCAGCAGCTTACCTATTTCGTGGAATGAGCAGTTCTTC	CASSLPISWNEQFF
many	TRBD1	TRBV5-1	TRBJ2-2	TGCGCCAGCAGGACGACAGGGGACGGGGAGCTGTTTTTT	CASRTTGDGELFF